This T cell receptor (beta chain) was sequenced in a study of blood T cells in healthy people across ages. Study overall: Template switching recovered approximately one barcoded beta molecule for every two T cells.

A second roughly 7 to 11 cycle PCR used barcoded and J-beta primers. TCRdb re-derived calls from the 5' RACE reads in MiXCR, one entry per CDR3 protein. The sample consists of around 1,000,000 distinct CDR3 sequences, approximately 25% of them appearing once. The same data also went into a second study, on T cells of mothers and their children.

The sample comprised blood. This TCR derives from a girl aged 2 to 9 in good health.

CDR3 sequence (DNA): TGTGCCAGCAGAGGGACTAGCGGGGCCCAAGAGACCCAGTACTTC. Translated: CASRGTSGAQETQYF. The chain couples TRBV6-1 to TRBJ2-5, with 13 bases aligning to TRBD2. Trimming took 6 bases from V and 1 from J; bases not matched to a gene: 2. Germline V gene lookup returns CDR1 MNHNS and CDR2 SASEGT. This CDR3 is 15 amino acids long.